These 7 T cell receptor beta chains originate from one sample sequenced in a study of T cells in Graves' hyperthyroidism and ophthalmopathy. Amplification of TCR beta CDR3 regions was performed using RNA transcripts as template. First-round RT-PCR of the TCR CDR3 relied on the HTBI primer set. TCRdb reanalysed the multiplex PCR reads using MiXCR and keeps one entry per CDR3 protein. The sample includes around 700,000 distinct CDR3 sequences, 35% of them seen just once. What was sequenced was blood. The source of these receptors is a woman in her thirties or forties with Graves' hyperthyroidism.

This clonotype came up many times. The chain combines TRBV6-5 with TRBJ2-7; D perhaps matches TRBD2 (5 bases). This CDR3 is built from 13 residues. V gave up 8 bases and J gave up 3 bases, with 14 bases separating them. CDR1 is MNHEY, CDR2 SVGAGI, per germline. The CDR3 is CASLTRANYEQYF. In DNA, the CDR3 is TGTGCCAGCCTGACGCGGGCGAACTACGAGCAGTACTTC.

This clonotype has just a few counts. This chain uses TRBV20-1 with TRBJ2-5; TRBD2 might be the D (5 bases). Trimming pared 0 bases from V and 4 bases from J, leaving 15 bases between. The CDR3 runs to 15 residues. Germline V gives CDR1 DFQATT, CDR2 SNEGSKA (reference sequence). The chain's CDR3 is CSARDGSGVGETQYF. The CDR3 DNA reads as TGCAGTGCTAGAGATGGGTCCGGGGTTGGAGAGACCCAGTACTTC.

The table lists this clonotype with many counts. The gene calls are TRBV20-1 and TRBJ2-6; D gene unclear. The germline CDR1 and CDR2 sequences are DFQATT and SNEGSKA (reference sequence). The CDR3 is 14 amino acids. Trimming left V 0 bases short and J 1 base short, with 4 bases between. The CDR3 region has the DNA TGCAGTGCTAGAGATTTATCTGGGGCCAACGTCCTGACTTTC. Its translation: CSARDLSGANVLTF.

This clonotype was detected only a few times. The chain carries TRBV6-6 and TRBJ1-6; 10 positions match TRBD1. CDR3 length: 17 amino acids. CDR1 MNHNY and CDR2 SVGAGI come from the germline V gene (reference sequence). The junction had 10 bases not matched to a gene; V was cut back by 4 bases and J by 7 bases. The CDR3 loop reads CASSLGAGTGVNSPLHF. In nucleotides, the CDR3 is TGTGCCAGCAGTTTAGGCGCCGGGACAGGGGTCAATTCACCCCTCCACTTT.

This clonotype was observed a few times. The chain employs TRBV20-1 and TRBJ2-7, with 9 bases fitting TRBD2. J was trimmed by 7 bases and V by 6 bases; bases with no gene match: 13. Germline V CDR1 and CDR2: DFQATT, SNEGSKA (reference sequence). This CDR3 has 14 amino acids. CDR3 sequence reads: CSAASLAGNGEQYF. The DNA of the CDR3 is TGCAGTGCCGCCTCACTAGCGGGTAATGGGGAGCAGTACTTC.

V is TRBV6-5 and J is TRBJ1-5; 8 nucleotides match TRBD1. There are 14 residues in the CDR3. Germline CDR1 reads MNHEY; CDR2 reads SVGAGI. After removal of 2 bases from V and 15 bases from J, the junction contained 12 bases not matched to a gene. The CDR3 here is CASSYRQGANKWHF. The CDR3 nucleotides read TGTGCCAGCAGTTACAGGCAGGGGGCAAACAAATGGCATTTT.

V gene TRBV29-1 combines with J gene TRBJ2-7, with no clear D. The CDR3 extends over 14 amino acids. V lost 8 bases and J 3 bases, leaving 20 bases between the germline ends. From germline, CDR1 is SQVTM and CDR2 ANQGSEA. This CDR3 is CSLGGVNHDYEQYF. The CDR3 nucleotides read TGCAGCTTAGGTGGGGTCAACCATGACTACGAGCAGTACTTC.